The clone carrying this TCR beta chain occurred a few times. The antigen is unknown. Template switching, a step in the protocol, added a universal primer site, and cDNA carried unique molecular identifiers. TCRdb called the 5' RACE reads again in MiXCR, with one record for every CDR3 protein. Of fewer than 800,000 distinct CDR3 sequences listed, about 7.1% are singletons. The CDR3 spans 15 residues. Unmatched junction bases numbered 6, after V lost 2 bases and J lost 7 bases. CDR1 is ENHRY and CDR2 is SYGVKD in the germline V gene. This specimen belongs to a study of identical twins. Study-level findings and limits: Weaker excess twin sharing was seen among beta out-of-frame sequences. Insertions ran lower in abundant cord blood beta clonotypes, though not in memory repertoires.

These data were also filed under a second study, of yellow fever vaccine responses in identical twins. Turning to that study: Reportedly, the T cell response mounted by twins to vaccine seemed partly convergent, partly personalized.

Sequences were obtained from PBMCs. The sequence was collected from a young woman in good health. The rearrangement links TRBV10-3 to TRBJ2-1; 9 bases are a match to TRBD2. The CDR3 sequence is CAISEGSGRINEQFF. The CDR3 bases are TGTGCCATCAGTGAGGGAAGCGGGAGGATAAATGAGCAGTTCTTC.